This T cell receptor (beta chain) was sequenced in a study of blood T cell repertoires in COVID-19. The CDR3 has 14 amino acids. CDR1 and CDR2 (germline): SGHTA, FQGTGA. Trimming removed 2 bases at V and 4 bases at J, with 11 bases between. Source study methods: Estimation of nucleated cell counts relied on the amplification of reference gene primers. Sequencing was performed with immunoSEQ multiplex PCR; in TCRdb, only in-frame clones are kept and a portion is missing. Clone size and V and J calls were adopted from that table, with D and trimming inferred from the DNA. The sample includes some 120,000 clones, approximately 85% of them seen just once.

The origin of this receptor is a man aged 40-55 years with acute or convalescent COVID-19. This rearrangement joins TRBV7-3 to TRBJ2-5, with D possibly being TRBD2 (7 bases). Sequenced sample: peripheral blood. In DNA form, the CDR3 reads TGTGCCAGCAGCTTAGCGGGGGCAGGAGAGACCCAGTACTTC. This codes for CASSLAGAGETQYF.